This TCR beta chain was obtained from a study of blood T cell repertoires in COVID-19. Across the study: Acute and convalescent COVID-19 samples came from the United States, Italy and Spain. T cells, B-cell-depleted T cells, or PBMCs provided the cDNA or gDNA that served as material.

As handled by the study authors: Reference gene primer amplification gave estimated nucleated cell counts. Sequenced by immunoSEQ multiplex PCR; TCRdb stores in-frame clones only, minus some. V and J calls and clone size are as listed in that table; D and trimming were resolved from the DNA. The sample carries 130,000 to 150,000 clones, about nine tenths recorded once. V lost 2 bases and J 6 bases, leaving 10 bases between the germline ends. This CDR3 spans 12 amino acids. Germline V gene lookup returns CDR1 SQVTM and CDR2 ANQGSEA. The sequencing input was peripheral blood. The V gene is TRBV29-1, the J gene TRBJ1-2; the D is unclear. The TCR comes from a man over 45 with active or convalescent COVID-19. CDR3 DNA: TGCAGCGTTGAACTACGGCGGAATGGCTACACCTTC. It codes for CSVELRRNGYTF. Variable domain in full (rest from reference TRBV29-1 and TRBJ1-2): SAVISQKPSRDICQRGTSLTIQCQVDSQVTMMFWYRQQPGQSLTLIATANQGSEATYESGFVIDKFPISRPNLTFSTLTVSNMSPEDSSIYLCSVELRRNGYTFGSGTRLTVV.